These 30 T cell receptor beta chains originate from one sample sequenced in a study of cytomegalovirus exposure and HLA in healthy donors. The PCR contained 60 Vbeta and 13 Jbeta primers. Clones were read by immunoSEQ multiplex PCR, and TCRdb kept only the in-frame ones, dropping some. Counted here are 120,000 or so clones, more than 75% occurring once; the ten biggest clones make up approximately 11%. The sample consisted of PBMCs. The receptor set was obtained from a man aged 25 to 45 in good health and CMV-seropositive.

This chain links TRBV5-6 with TRBJ2-4, with TRBD2 matching 12 bases. CDR3 length: 14 residues. The V segment lost 1 base and the J segment 7 bases; nucleotides outside the gene matches: 0. From germline, CDR1 is SGHDT and CDR2 YYEEEE. The CDR3 protein is CASSLTSGRNIQYF. The CDR3 bases are TGTGCCAGCAGCTTGACTAGCGGGAGGAACATTCAGTACTTC.

V usage is TRBV7-6 and J usage is TRBJ2-7, with 10 bases fitting TRBD2. Trimming took 2 bases from V and 3 from J; bases not matched to a gene: 16. Germline V gene data show CDR1 as SGHVS and CDR2 as FNYEAQ. This CDR3 region has 19 residues. This CDR3 is CASSLIVGASGSSGYEQYF. The CDR3 region has the DNA TGTGCCAGCAGCTTAATAGTCGGAGCTAGCGGGAGTTCAGGCTACGAGCAGTACTTC. Drawing the rest from reference TRBV7-6 and TRBJ2-7, the complete variable domain is GAGVSQSPRYKVTKRGQDVALRCDPISGHVSLYWYRQALGQGPEFLTYFNYEAQQDKSGLPNDRFSAERPEGSISTLTIQRTEQRDSAMYRCASSLIVGASGSSGYEQYFGPGTRLTVT.

The V gene is TRBV5-1, the J gene TRBJ1-2; 8 bases are a match to TRBD1. CDR1 is SGHRS, CDR2 YFSETQ, per germline. Losses at the gene ends were 3 bases for V and 6 bases for J; bases not matched to a gene: 7. This CDR3 comprises 14 residues. DNA for the CDR3: TGCGCCAGCAGCTCACAGGGGGGATATGATGGCTACACCTTC. Its protein is CASSSQGGYDGYTF.

The chain is built from TRBV9 and TRBJ2-5, with D possibly matching TRBD2 (6 bases). The CDR3 length is 15 residues. V was cut by 0 bases and J by 5 bases, with 14 bases left in between. Germline values: CDR1 SGDLS, CDR2 YYNGEE. Written as DNA, the CDR3 is TGTGCCAGCAGCGTAGCTACGGGACTCGGGGAGACCCAGTACTTC. The encoded protein is CASSVATGLGETQYF.

In this sample, this clone turned up a few times. The chain has TRBV19 and TRBJ1-2, with D perhaps TRBD1 (5 bases). V was clipped by 2 bases and J by 4 bases, with 8 bases between them. In germline, CDR1 is LNHDA, CDR2 SQIVND (reference sequence). The CDR3 is made up of 13 amino acids. This CDR3 is CASSIQGLYGYTF. The DNA of the CDR3 is TGTGCCAGTAGTATACAGGGACTCTATGGCTACACCTTC.

This chain connects TRBV18 to TRBJ2-7; 10 positions agree with TRBD2. With V trimmed by 2 bases and J by 3 bases, 4 bases remained unmatched. CDR3 length: 15 amino acids. Germline CDR1 KGHSH, CDR2 LQKENI. This CDR3 is CASSPGAGGRYEQYF. CDR3 bases: TGTGCCAGCTCACCAGGAGCGGGAGGGCGCTACGAGCAGTACTTC. Supplemented by reference TRBV18 and TRBJ2-7, the full variable domain reads NAGVMQNPRHLVRRRGQEARLRCSPMKGHSHVYWYRQLPEEGLKFMVYLQKENIIDESGMPKERFSAEFPKEGPSILRIQQVVRGDSAAYFCASSPGAGGRYEQYFGPGTRLTVT.

This sequence joins TRBV7-6 and TRBJ2-7; D unclear. The CDR3 totals 13 residues. Trimming shortened V by 3 bases and J by 3 bases, and 9 bases separated the two germline ends. From germline, CDR1 is SGHVS and CDR2 FNYEAQ. The CDR3 DNA sequence: TGTGCCAGCAGCTTCAATCCTAGCTACGAGCAGTACTTC. Its translation: CASSFNPSYEQYF.

The chain recombines TRBV5-5 with TRBJ2-3; 7 bases align to TRBD2. Trimming removed 2 bases from V and 4 bases from J; junction bases left unmatched: 4. This CDR3 has 14 residues. From germline, CDR1 is SGHKS and CDR2 YYEKEE (reference sequence). CDR3 in DNA: TGTGCCAGCAGCTTTCTAGCGGCCGCAGATACGCAGTATTTT. This codes for CASSFLAAADTQYF.

This clone came up a few times. This sequence joins TRBV27 and TRBJ1-2, with TRBD1 matching over 9 bases. CDR3 length: 15 residues. V lost 11 bases, J lost 0 bases, and 10 bases stayed unmatched. Germline V gene lookup returns CDR1 MNHEY and CDR2 SMNVEV (reference sequence). The CDR3 protein is CAARSGQGPNYGYTF. The CDR3 nucleotides read TGTGCCGCTAGGTCGGGACAGGGCCCTAACTATGGCTACACCTTC.

This clone was seen just once. This chain links TRBV15 with TRBJ2-1; D unresolved. The V and J ends lost 6 bases and 6 bases respectively, with 12 bases between them. The CDR3 contains 13 residues. Germline-derived CDR1 and CDR2 are LNHNV and YYDKDF (reference sequence). The CDR3 region is CATSMGGPNEQFF. DNA of the CDR3: TGTGCCACCAGTATGGGTGGGCCCAATGAGCAGTTCTTC. The full variable domain, completed using reference TRBV15 and TRBJ2-1, is DAMVIQNPRYQVTQFGKPVTLSCSQTLNHNVMYWYQQKSSQAPKLLFHYYDKDFNNEADTPDNFQSRRPNTSFCFLDIRSPGLGDTAMYLCATSMGGPNEQFFGPGTRLTVL.

This chain's CDR3 is CAWSQTGSGGNTIYF. The CDR3, as DNA: TGTGCCTGGAGTCAGACAGGGTCAGGTGGAAACACCATATATTTT. The chain links TRBV30 to TRBJ1-3, with 7 bases that match TRBD1. J lost 3 bases, V lost 2 bases, and 7 bases had no gene match. The CDR3 loop spans 15 amino acids. CDR1 is GTSNPN and CDR2 is SVGIG in the germline V gene (reference sequence).

This clone has only one observation. V usage is TRBV6-5 and J usage is TRBJ2-5; 8 positions agree with TRBD1. TRBJ2-7 matches the DNA end more closely, so the J call is doubtful. Germline-derived CDR1 and CDR2 are MNHEY and SVGAGI. The CDR3 is 15 amino acids. This CDR3 reads CASSRDRILSYEQYF. The CDR3 nucleotides are TGTGCCAGCAGCCGGGACAGGATACTCTCCTACGAGCAGTACTTC.

This clone was observed a few times. The chain couples TRBV14 to TRBJ2-5, with D possibly TRBD1 on 5 matching bases. V dropped 7 bases and J dropped 2 bases, with 11 bases sitting between them. The CDR3 runs to 13 residues. Looked up from germline, CDR1 is SGHDN and CDR2 is FVKESK. The CDR3 DNA reads TGTGCCAGCACCCTAGGGGCTCAAGAGACCCAGTACTTC. Its translation: CASTLGAQETQYF.

Only a few counts were recorded for this clone. The genes are TRBV6-5 and TRBJ2-1; a possible D gene is TRBD2 (6 bases). The CDR3 covers 14 residues. The germline V gene encodes CDR1 MNHEY and CDR2 SVGAGI. V lost 8 bases, J lost 6 bases, and 17 bases lay in between. The chain's CDR3 is CASRSGPTFNEQFF. DNA of the CDR3: TGTGCCAGCCGGAGCGGGCCCACCTTCAATGAGCAGTTCTTC.

This clone has a handful of counts. This chain uses TRBV7-2 with TRBJ2-7; TRBD2 matches 15 bases. The CDR3 runs 14 residues. Germline V gives CDR1 SGHTA, CDR2 FQGNSA. With V trimmed by 1 base and J by 9 bases, 1 base remained unmatched. CDR3 residues: CASSLEGLAGGQYF. CDR3 in DNA: TGTGCCAGCAGCTTAGAGGGACTAGCGGGAGGGCAGTACTTC.

This chain links TRBV7-9 with TRBJ1-1, with 7 bases that match TRBD1. This CDR3 contains 12 residues. Germline V lookup: CDR1 SEHNR, CDR2 FQNEAQ (reference sequence). The V and J ends lost 11 bases and 4 bases, in that order; junction bases with no gene match: 7. CDR3 sequence: CASDRAVTEAFF. The CDR3 nucleotides read TGTGCCTCTGACAGGGCGGTCACTGAAGCTTTCTTT.

The chain recombines TRBV6-5 with TRBJ2-5; D is uncertain. The CDR3 covers 15 residues. Germline CDR1 reads MNHEY; CDR2 reads SVGAGI. V was pared by 0 bases and J by 2 bases, with 10 bases between. CDR3 residues: CASSYSTIKQETQYF. The CDR3 DNA follows: TGTGCCAGCAGTTACTCCACTATAAAACAAGAGACCCAGTACTTC.

The chain's CDR3 is CASRETSGRSNEQYF. In DNA form, the CDR3 reads TGTGCCAGCAGGGAGACTAGCGGGAGATCGAACGAGCAGTACTTC. The chain couples TRBV27 to TRBJ2-7; 12 nucleotides line up with TRBD2. V gave up 6 bases and J gave up 5 bases; unmatched junction bases: 8. Germline CDR1 reads MNHEY; CDR2 reads SMNVEV (reference sequence). CDR3 length: 15 residues.

This clone was picked up one time. This sequence joins TRBV29-1 and TRBJ2-5; 13 nucleotides match TRBD2. V shed 6 bases, J shed 5 bases, and the junction held 9 bases outside the gene matches. Germline V gene data show CDR1 as SQVTM and CDR2 as ANQGSEA. The CDR3 length is 15 residues. The CDR3 DNA is TGCAGCGTCGGAGGACTAGCGGGAGCTAGGGAGACCCAGTACTTC. Its protein is CSVGGLAGARETQYF.

The rearrangement links TRBV2 to TRBJ2-1, with TRBD1 matching 8 bases. Germline V gene sequence: CDR1 SNHLY, CDR2 FYNNEI. CDR3 length: 15 amino acids. Trimming took 10 bases from V and 0 from J; bases not matched to a gene: 8. The CDR3 region is CAKRDRRSSYNEQFF. CDR3 coding DNA: TGTGCCAAAAGGGACAGGAGGAGCTCCTACAATGAGCAGTTCTTC.

The rearrangement uses TRBV7-9 and TRBJ2-3; D gene ambiguous. The germline V gene encodes CDR1 SEHNR and CDR2 FQNEAQ (reference sequence). V lost 6 bases and J lost 5, with 15 bases in between. The CDR3 runs 14 residues. The CDR3 bases are TGTGCCAGCAGTTTTACCGAGGAGAAAGATACGCAGTATTTT. Residues: CASSFTEEKDTQYF. Based on the CDR3 plus reference TRBV7-9 and TRBJ2-3, the full variable domain is DTGVSQNPRHKITKRGQNVTFRCDPISEHNRLYWYRQTLGQGPEFLTYFQNEAQLEKSRLLSDRFSAERPKGSFSTLEIQRTEQGDSAMYLCASSFTEEKDTQYFGPGTRLTVL.

The chain uses TRBV11-2 and TRBJ1-1; D may be TRBD1 (5 bases). Germline-derived CDR1 and CDR2 are SGHAT and FQNNGV. The CDR3 runs 17 residues. With 2 bases removed from V and 4 bases from J, the gap between germline ends came to 20 bases. This CDR3 is CASSLSPTGVGGTEAFF. The CDR3 DNA reads TGTGCCAGCAGCTTAAGCCCGACGGGGGTCGGGGGCACTGAAGCTTTCTTT. Based on the CDR3 plus reference TRBV11-2 and TRBJ1-1, the full variable domain is EAGVAQSPRYKIIEKRQSVAFWCNPISGHATLYWYQQILGQGPKLLIQFQNNGVVDDSQLPKDRFSAERLKGVDSTLKIQPAKLEDSAVYLCASSLSPTGVGGTEAFFGQGTRLTVV.

V gene TRBV27 combines with J gene TRBJ2-1; D gene unclear. The germline CDR1 and CDR2 sequences are MNHEY and SMNVEV (reference sequence). The ends were cut back, 2 bases at V and 4 bases at J, with 9 bases in the middle. The CDR3 length is 14 residues. The DNA for the CDR3 is TGTGCCAGCAGTTTAGTGCGGCCTTACAATGAGCAGTTCTTC. It codes for CASSLVRPYNEQFF.

V and J are TRBV28 and TRBJ1-2, with D maybe TRBD1 (5 bases). The CDR3 has 12 residues. V lost 6 bases to trimming and J lost 11 bases, with 16 bases between them. Germline V gives CDR1 MDHEN, CDR2 SYDVKM. Written as DNA, the CDR3 is TGTGCCAGCAGACACGACAGAGAGCGATACACCTTC. It specifies CASRHDRERYTF.

The rearrangement uses TRBV29-1 and TRBJ1-1, with a weak D call TRBD1 (6 bases). The CDR3 has 14 residues. CDR1 and CDR2 from the germline V gene are SQVTM and ANQGSEA. The germline V and J ends were trimmed by 5 bases and 0 bases, with 13 bases remaining between them. The CDR3 loop reads CSVHTRTVNTEAFF. The CDR3 coding sequence is TGCAGCGTTCACACACGGACAGTGAACACTGAAGCTTTCTTT.

The gene calls are TRBV25-1 and TRBJ1-2; no reliable D call. This CDR3 is built from 13 residues. V was cut by 0 bases and J by 6 bases, with 8 bases left in between. CDR1 is MGHDK, CDR2 SYGVNS, per germline. CDR3 bases: TGTGCCAGCAGTGAATATGGTCAGAATGGCTACACCTTC. Translation gives CASSEYGQNGYTF.

Here the CDR3 reads CASSPTTGGTYEQYF. The CDR3 bases are TGTGCCAGCAGCCCAACGACGGGAGGGACCTACGAGCAGTACTTC. V is TRBV5-6 and J is TRBJ2-7; 8 bases are shared with TRBD2. V lost 4 bases and J lost 2; bases outside the gene matches: 8. Germline V gene lookup returns CDR1 SGHDT and CDR2 YYEEEE. This CDR3 spans 15 amino acids. Together with reference TRBV5-6 and TRBJ2-7, the CDR3 gives the full variable domain: DAGVTQSPTHLIKTRGQQVTLRCSPKSGHDTVSWYQQALGQGPQFIFQYYEEEERQRGNFPDRFSGHQFPNYSSELNVNALLLGDSALYLCASSPTTGGTYEQYFGPGTRLTVT.

The chain uses TRBV30 and TRBJ1-4, with 10 nucleotides matching TRBD1. Germline loops: CDR1 GTSNPN, CDR2 SVGIG (reference sequence). The length of the CDR3 is 14 residues. The trim removed 5 bases at V and 6 bases at J, leaving 6 bases unmatched. The CDR3 region has the DNA TGTGCCTGGGGCACCGGGACAGGGGATGAAAAACTGTTTTTT. Amino acids: CAWGTGTGDEKLFF.

The chain uses TRBV27 and TRBJ1-5; possible D gene TRBD1, 5 bases. The CDR3 has 15 residues. V was clipped by 0 bases and J by 7 bases, with 13 bases between them. Per germline, CDR1 MNHEY and CDR2 SMNVEV (reference sequence). The CDR3 protein is CASSLSTVSKQPQHF. CDR3 coding DNA: TGTGCCAGCAGTTTATCGACAGTAAGTAAGCAGCCCCAGCATTTT.

This clone has a handful of counts. V gene TRBV20-1 combines with J gene TRBJ1-1; D not resolved. Germline V gene lookup returns CDR1 DFQATT and CDR2 SNEGSKA (reference sequence). V was clipped by 2 bases and J by 7 bases, with 8 bases between them. This CDR3 spans 11 amino acids. Written as DNA, the CDR3 is TGCAGTGCTAGACAGGTGAATGAAGCTTTCTTT. It encodes CSARQVNEAFF.